The sequence of this T cell receptor beta chain was determined in a study of blood T cells in healthy people across ages. The wider study: Capture by template switching was about one barcoded beta molecule per two T cells. Study-level points and caveats: The authors considered diversity estimates from one million T cells to be underestimates.

Using a J-beta primer mix together with a sample-barcoded 5' primer, a second PCR was run for about 7 to 12 cycles. Tags on each cDNA molecule came from a template-switch adaptor with 12 random nucleotides. TCRdb independently ran MiXCR on the 5' RACE reads; one entry per CDR3 protein. The table shows 600,000 to 850,000 distinct CDR3 sequences, with roughly 45% occurring only once. Details on this clonotype: Its cognate antigen is unknown.

This CDR3 contains 13 residues. The V end was cut by 8 bases, the J end by 0 bases, with 8 bases between. This receptor was obtained from a woman aged 60-75 years in good health. The sample consisted of blood. The chain is built from TRBV12-3 or TRBV12-4 and TRBJ1-5; weak D call: TRBD1 (5 bases). CDR3 bases: TGTGCCAGCGGAACAGGTAGCAATCAGCCCCAGCATTTT. This sequence encodes CASGTGSNQPQHF.